The 19 T cell receptor beta chains below all came from one sample that was sequenced in a study of T cells after yellow fever vaccination. TCRdb recomputed calls from the 5' RACE reads with MiXCR, one row per CDR3 protein. This table has approximately 550,000 distinct CDR3 sequences, roughly a fifth appearing once. The material was PBMCs, obtained 15 days after the yellow fever booster vaccination. These receptors all stem from a man aged 25 to 45 who received the YFV17D yellow fever vaccine.

A few counts support this clonotype. The chain is built from TRBV20-1 and TRBJ1-6, with 9 bases that match TRBD1. Germline CDR1 DFQATT, CDR2 SNEGSKA (reference sequence). Unmatched junction bases numbered 3, after V lost 3 bases and J lost 9 bases. The CDR3 is made up of 13 amino acids. DNA for the CDR3: TGCAGTGCTAGCCGGGACAGGGTTTCACCCCTCCACTTT. Translating gives CSASRDRVSPLHF.

This clonotype was observed a few times. DNA for the CDR3: TGCGCCAGCAGCTACGGGATTCACGATGAGCAGTTCTTC. As protein: CASSYGIHDEQFF. The chain employs TRBV5-1 and TRBJ2-1, with D perhaps TRBD2 (5 bases). The V and J ends lost 3 bases and 8 bases respectively, with 12 bases between them. There are 13 residues in the CDR3. CDR1 and CDR2 from the germline V gene are SGHRS and YFSETQ.

The V gene is TRBV11-2, the J gene TRBJ2-3; TRBD2 aligns across 12 bases. This CDR3 has 18 residues. Germline values: CDR1 SGHAT, CDR2 FQNNGV. Trimming removed 1 base from V and 1 base from J; junction bases left unmatched: 6. The chain's CDR3 is CASSLGASGRAGTDTQYF. The CDR3 nucleotides read TGTGCCAGCAGCTTAGGGGCTAGCGGGAGGGCCGGCACAGATACGCAGTATTTT.

The CDR3 region is CASTSGGQGLDTQYF. In nucleotides, the CDR3 is TGTGCCAGCACCAGTGGGGGACAGGGCCTAGATACGCAGTATTTT. The chain is built from TRBV28 and TRBJ2-3, with TRBD1 matching over 9 bases. Germline loops: CDR1 MDHEN, CDR2 SYDVKM. The CDR3 runs to 15 residues. The V segment lost 7 bases and the J segment 5 bases; nucleotides outside the gene matches: 10.

This clonotype appeared a few times. The V gene is TRBV20-1, the J gene TRBJ2-7, with TRBD1 as a possible D gene (6 bases). Germline lookup yields CDR1 DFQATT and CDR2 SNEGSKA (reference sequence). This CDR3 region has 13 residues. The V gene lost 0 bases and the J gene lost 0 bases, with 6 bases spanning the gap. The CDR3 here is CSAREGGSYEQYF. The DNA for the CDR3 is TGCAGTGCTAGAGAAGGGGGCTCCTACGAGCAGTACTTC.

This clonotype was seen repeatedly, ten times or more. The junction does not match germline at one end; this may be a read error. V and J are TRBV5-1 and TRBJ2-5, with a possible D match to TRBD2 (5 bases). The length of the CDR3 is 12 residues. The germline gives CDR1 SGHRS, CDR2 YFSETQ. The CDR3 coding sequence is TGTGCCAGTAGTACGAGAGGGGAGACCCAGTACTTC. Translation: CASSTRGETQYF.

The rearrangement joins TRBV7-6 to TRBJ2-6; TRBD1 matches 9 bases. V lost 5 bases, J lost 3 bases, and 17 bases stayed unmatched. This CDR3 is 20 amino acids long. The V gene's germline CDR1 is SGHVS and CDR2 FNYEAQ. The CDR3 region is CASSRRLPGQGYLGANVLTF. The CDR3 bases are TGTGCCAGCAGCCGACGTCTTCCGGGACAGGGCTACCTTGGGGCCAACGTCCTGACTTTC.

For the CDR3, the DNA is TGCGCCAGCAGCTTGGTTCCGGGAGTCCAAGAGACCCAGTACTTC. Translating gives CASSLVPGVQETQYF. The chain uses TRBV5-1 and TRBJ2-5, with a possible D match to TRBD2 (6 bases). Germline lookup yields CDR1 SGHRS and CDR2 YFSETQ. The CDR3 runs to 15 residues. With 0 bases removed from V and 1 base from J, the gap between germline ends came to 10 bases.

The J gene is TRBJ2-3, the V gene TRBV20-1; unclear D gene. Germline CDR1 and CDR2: DFQATT and SNEGSKA (reference sequence). The CDR3 runs to 16 residues. With 5 bases removed from V and 4 bases from J, the gap between germline ends came to 22 bases. DNA of the CDR3: TGCAGTGCTGAGCGATTTACTGGGGTTTGGCCAGATACGCAGTATTTT. Encoded protein: CSAERFTGVWPDTQYF.

V is TRBV6-5 and J is TRBJ2-1; D is unresolved. Per germline, CDR1 MNHEY and CDR2 SVGAGI. Trimming stripped 4 bases from V and 0 bases from J, with 13 bases between. CDR3 length: 16 residues. CDR3 nucleotides: TGTGCCAGCAGTTCTGTTCAGGAAAGCTCCTACAATGAGCAGTTCTTC. Amino acids: CASSSVQESSYNEQFF.

The chain carries TRBV3-1 and TRBJ2-1; 9 nucleotides match TRBD2. Germline CDR1 LGHDT, CDR2 YNNKEL (reference sequence). Trimming took 1 base from V and 7 from J; bases not matched to a gene: 5. This CDR3 is built from 15 residues. CDR3 amino acids: CASSQGLAAENEQFF. The CDR3 DNA sequence: TGTGCCAGCAGCCAAGGACTAGCGGCTGAAAATGAGCAGTTCTTC.

The chain is built from TRBV2 and TRBJ2-3; D gene uncertain. Germline CDR1 and CDR2: SNHLY and FYNNEI. This CDR3 comprises 11 residues. V lost 8 bases and J 2 bases, leaving 5 bases between the germline ends. Here the CDR3 DNA reads TGTGCCAGCTGTTACACAGATACGCAGTATTTT. As protein: CASCYTDTQYF. Using reference TRBV2 and TRBJ2-3 for the parts outside the CDR3, the full variable domain is EPEVTQTPSHQVTQMGQEVILRCVPISNHLYFYWYRQILGQKVEFLVSFYNNEISEKSEIFDDQFSVERPDGSNFTLKIRSTKLEDSAMYFCASCYTDTQYFGPGTRLTVL.

The chain combines TRBV25-1 with TRBJ2-2, with 7 bases fitting TRBD1. J was trimmed by 4 bases and V by 6 bases; bases with no gene match: 5. The CDR3 length is 14 residues. From germline, CDR1 is MGHDK and CDR2 SYGVNS. The CDR3 DNA follows: TGTGCCAGCAGGACAGGGTCTCGCACCGGGGAGCTGTTTTTT. As protein: CASRTGSRTGELFF.

The chain couples TRBV12-3 or TRBV12-4 to TRBJ1-2; 7 bases match TRBD1. Unmatched junction bases numbered 7, after V lost 8 bases and J lost 4 bases. This CDR3 has 13 amino acids. The CDR3 DNA follows: TGTGCCAGCGGAGGGGGCGACGGCTATGGCTACACCTTC. This sequence encodes CASGGGDGYGYTF.

This clonotype was seen a handful of times. The chain employs TRBV20-1 and TRBJ2-5; TRBD2 matches at 9 bases. The CDR3 loop spans 14 amino acids. Germline V gene sequence: CDR1 DFQATT, CDR2 SNEGSKA (reference sequence). J was trimmed by 2 bases and V by 6 bases; bases with no gene match: 7. The CDR3 sequence: CSASSGSQQETQYF. The CDR3 DNA sequence: TGCAGTGCCAGTAGCGGGAGCCAACAAGAGACCCAGTACTTC.

The V gene is TRBV18, the J gene TRBJ2-7, with TRBD2 identical over 8 bases. CDR1 is KGHSH, CDR2 LQKENI, per germline. This CDR3 comprises 15 residues. J gave up 7 bases and V 0 bases, and 8 bases lay outside the gene matches. Here the CDR3 reads CASSPPGREAREQYF. The CDR3 nucleotides read TGTGCCAGCTCACCACCGGGGCGGGAGGCCAGGGAGCAGTACTTC.

This chain links TRBV9 with TRBJ1-1; D possibly corresponds to TRBD1 (6 bases). CDR1 is SGDLS, CDR2 YYNGEE, per germline. V was clipped by 4 bases and J by 0 bases, with 16 bases between them. The length of the CDR3 is 16 residues. CDR3 in amino acids: CASSPPSTGLNTEAFF. In DNA form, the CDR3 reads TGTGCCAGCAGCCCCCCCTCGACAGGTTTGAACACTGAAGCTTTCTTT.

The sample holds a few counts of this clonotype. The rearrangement joins TRBV4-3 to TRBJ2-7, with TRBD1 matching 9 bases. The CDR3 loop spans 16 amino acids. Germline trimming cut 0 bases from V and 6 bases from J; bases unmatched to any gene: 9. Germline CDR1 LGHNA, CDR2 YSLEER. The CDR3 DNA is TGCGCCAGCAGCCAAGAGCCGGGACAGGGTATCATCGAGCAGTACTTC. Its protein product is CASSQEPGQGIIEQYF.

The gene calls are TRBV27 and TRBJ2-7; TRBD2 matches 7 bases. The CDR3 covers 12 residues. CDR1 and CDR2 from the germline V gene are MNHEY and SMNVEV (reference sequence). The trim removed 5 bases at V and 7 bases at J, leaving 5 bases unmatched. CDR3 residues: CASSPQREEQYF. For the CDR3, the DNA is TGTGCCAGCAGTCCGCAGCGGGAAGAGCAGTACTTC.